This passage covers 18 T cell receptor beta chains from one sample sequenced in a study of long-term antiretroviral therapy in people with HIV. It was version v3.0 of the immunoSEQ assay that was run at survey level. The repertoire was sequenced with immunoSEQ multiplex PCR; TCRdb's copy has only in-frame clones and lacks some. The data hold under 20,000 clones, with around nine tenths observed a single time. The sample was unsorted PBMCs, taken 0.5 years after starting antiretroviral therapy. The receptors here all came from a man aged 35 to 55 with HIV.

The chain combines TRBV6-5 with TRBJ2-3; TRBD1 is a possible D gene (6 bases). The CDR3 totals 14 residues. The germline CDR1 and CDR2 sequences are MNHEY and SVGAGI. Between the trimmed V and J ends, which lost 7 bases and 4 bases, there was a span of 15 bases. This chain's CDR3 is CASNPPGQSDTQYF. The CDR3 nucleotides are TGTGCCAGCAACCCCCCCGGACAGTCAGATACGCAGTATTTT.

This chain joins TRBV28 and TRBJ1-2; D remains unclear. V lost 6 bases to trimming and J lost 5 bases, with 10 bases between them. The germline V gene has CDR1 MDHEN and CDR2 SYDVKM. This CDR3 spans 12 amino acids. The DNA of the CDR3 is TGTGCCAGCAGAATACAGAGTTATGGCTACACCTTC. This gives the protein CASRIQSYGYTF.

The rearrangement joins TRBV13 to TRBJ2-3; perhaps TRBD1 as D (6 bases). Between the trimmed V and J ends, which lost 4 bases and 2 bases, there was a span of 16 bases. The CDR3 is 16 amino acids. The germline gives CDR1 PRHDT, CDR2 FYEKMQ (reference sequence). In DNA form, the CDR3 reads TGTGCCAGCAGCTCCACTACAGGGACCCCCACAGATACGCAGTATTTT. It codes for CASSSTTGTPTDTQYF. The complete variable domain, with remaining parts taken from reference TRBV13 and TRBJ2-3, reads AAGVIQSPRHLIKEKRETATLKCYPIPRHDTVYWYQQGPGQDPQFLISFYEKMQSDKGSIPDRFSAQQFSDYHSELNMSSLELGDSALYFCASSSTTGTPTDTQYFGPGTRLTVL.

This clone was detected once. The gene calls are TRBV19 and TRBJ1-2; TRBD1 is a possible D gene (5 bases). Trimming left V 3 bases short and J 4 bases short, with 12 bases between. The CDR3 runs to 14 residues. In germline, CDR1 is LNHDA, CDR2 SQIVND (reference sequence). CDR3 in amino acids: CASSIRGNPYGYTF. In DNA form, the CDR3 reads TGTGCCAGTAGTATTCGGGGGAATCCCTATGGCTACACCTTC.

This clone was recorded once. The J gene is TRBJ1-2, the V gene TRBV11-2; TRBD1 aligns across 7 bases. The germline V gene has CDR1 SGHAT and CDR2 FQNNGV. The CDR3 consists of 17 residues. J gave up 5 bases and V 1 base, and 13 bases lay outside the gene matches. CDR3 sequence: CASSLVGHRQGPYGYTF. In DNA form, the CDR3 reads TGTGCCAGCAGCTTAGTAGGGCATAGACAGGGACCGTATGGCTACACCTTC.

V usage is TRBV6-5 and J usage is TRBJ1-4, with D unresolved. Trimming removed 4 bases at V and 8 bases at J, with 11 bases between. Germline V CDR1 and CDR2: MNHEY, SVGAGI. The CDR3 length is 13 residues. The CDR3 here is CASSLEGREKLFF. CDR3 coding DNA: TGTGCCAGCAGTTTGGAAGGGAGAGAAAAACTGTTTTTT.

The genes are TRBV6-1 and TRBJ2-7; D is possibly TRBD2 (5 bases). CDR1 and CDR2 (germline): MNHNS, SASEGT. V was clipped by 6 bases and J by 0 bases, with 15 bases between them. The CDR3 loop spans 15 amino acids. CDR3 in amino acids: CASRSGSGSSYEQYF. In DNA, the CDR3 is TGTGCCAGCAGGTCGGGATCGGGGAGCTCCTACGAGCAGTACTTC.

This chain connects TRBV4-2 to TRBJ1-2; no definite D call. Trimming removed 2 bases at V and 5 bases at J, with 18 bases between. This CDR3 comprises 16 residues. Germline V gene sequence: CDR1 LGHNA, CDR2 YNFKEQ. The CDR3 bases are TGTGCCAGCAGCCAATCTTCTGGGCCCCTCGAGTATGGCTACACCTTC. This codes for CASSQSSGPLEYGYTF.

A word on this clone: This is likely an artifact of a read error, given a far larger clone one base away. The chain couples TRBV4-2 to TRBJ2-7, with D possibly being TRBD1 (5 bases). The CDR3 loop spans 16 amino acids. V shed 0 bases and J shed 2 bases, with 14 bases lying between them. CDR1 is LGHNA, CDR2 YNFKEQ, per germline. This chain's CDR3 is CASSQEMTAATYEQYF. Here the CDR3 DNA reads TGTGCCAGCAGCCAAGAAATGACAGCAGCAACCTACGAGCAGTACTTC.

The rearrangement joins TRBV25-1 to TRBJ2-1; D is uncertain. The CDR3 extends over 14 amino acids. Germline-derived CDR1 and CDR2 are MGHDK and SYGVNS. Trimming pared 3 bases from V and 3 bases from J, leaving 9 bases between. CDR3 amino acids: CASSETVYYNEQFF. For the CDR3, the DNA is TGTGCCAGCAGTGAGACGGTTTACTACAATGAGCAGTTCTTC. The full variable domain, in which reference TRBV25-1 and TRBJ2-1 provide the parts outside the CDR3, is EADIYQTPRYLVIGTGKKITLECSQTMGHDKMYWYQQDPGMELHLIHYSYGVNSTEKGDLSSESTVSRIRTEHFPLTLESARPSHTSQYLCASSETVYYNEQFFGPGTRLTVL.

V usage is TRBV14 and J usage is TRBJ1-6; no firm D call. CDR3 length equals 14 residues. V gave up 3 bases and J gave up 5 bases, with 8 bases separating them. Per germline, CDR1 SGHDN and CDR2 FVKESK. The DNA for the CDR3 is TGTGCCAGCAGCCATGCAGGAAATAATTCACCCCTCCACTTT. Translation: CASSHAGNNSPLHF.

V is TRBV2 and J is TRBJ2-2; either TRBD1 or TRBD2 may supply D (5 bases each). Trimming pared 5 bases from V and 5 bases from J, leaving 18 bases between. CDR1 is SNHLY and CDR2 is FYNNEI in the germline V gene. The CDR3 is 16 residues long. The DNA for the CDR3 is TGTGCCAGCAGTTCCGGGACGGACCGGCCTACCGGGGAGCTGTTTTTT. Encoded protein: CASSSGTDRPTGELFF.

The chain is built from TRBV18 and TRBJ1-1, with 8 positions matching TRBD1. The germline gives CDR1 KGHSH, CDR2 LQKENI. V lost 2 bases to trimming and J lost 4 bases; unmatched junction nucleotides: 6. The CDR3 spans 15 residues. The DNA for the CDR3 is TGTGCCAGCTCACCAAGGCGCACAGGGGGCACTGAAGCTTTCTTT. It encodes CASSPRRTGGTEAFF.

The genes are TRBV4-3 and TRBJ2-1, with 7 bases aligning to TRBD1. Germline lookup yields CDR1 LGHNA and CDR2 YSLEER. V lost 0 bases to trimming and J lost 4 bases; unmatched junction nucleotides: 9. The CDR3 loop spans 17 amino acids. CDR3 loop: CASSQEVGDSSYNEQFF. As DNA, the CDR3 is TGCGCCAGCAGCCAAGAGGTAGGGGACAGCAGTTACAATGAGCAGTTCTTC.

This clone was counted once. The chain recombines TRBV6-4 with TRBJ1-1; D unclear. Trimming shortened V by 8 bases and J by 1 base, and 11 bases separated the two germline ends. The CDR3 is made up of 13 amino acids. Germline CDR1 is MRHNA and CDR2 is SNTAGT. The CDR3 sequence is CASRGRENTEAFF. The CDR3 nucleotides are TGTGCCAGCCGAGGGAGGGAGAACACTGAAGCTTTCTTT.

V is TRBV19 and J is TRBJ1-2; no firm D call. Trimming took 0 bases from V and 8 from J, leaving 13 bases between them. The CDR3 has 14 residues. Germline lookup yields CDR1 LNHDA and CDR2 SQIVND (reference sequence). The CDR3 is CASSIEGSKSGYTF. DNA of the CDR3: TGTGCCAGTAGTATAGAGGGCAGCAAGTCCGGCTACACCTTC.

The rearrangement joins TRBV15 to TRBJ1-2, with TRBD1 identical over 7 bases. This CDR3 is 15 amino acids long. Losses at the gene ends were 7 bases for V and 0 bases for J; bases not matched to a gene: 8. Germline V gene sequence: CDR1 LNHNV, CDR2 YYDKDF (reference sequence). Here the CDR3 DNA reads TGTGCCACCAAGATCGGGACAGAGACTAACTATGGCTACACCTTC. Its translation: CATKIGTETNYGYTF.

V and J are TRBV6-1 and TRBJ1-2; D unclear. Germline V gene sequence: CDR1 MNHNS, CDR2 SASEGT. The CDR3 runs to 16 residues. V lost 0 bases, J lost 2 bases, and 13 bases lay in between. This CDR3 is CASSEAPRNANYGYTF. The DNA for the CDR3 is TGTGCCAGCAGTGAAGCCCCGAGAAATGCAAACTATGGCTACACCTTC.